These 3 T cell receptor beta chains came from one sample sequenced in a study of T cells expressing NK-cell markers. Reprocessing the 5' RACE reads, TCRdb reports a single entry for every CDR3 protein and omits DNA. Its table lists roughly 390,000 distinct CDR3 sequences. Sequenced material: blood T cells: a sorted CD56 or NKG2C T cell subset, CD4+ or CD8+ T cells, or bulk PBMC T cells (not recorded which). The source is a man aged 18-75 years in good health.

CDR3 protein: CASSEGARGLHF. J is TRBJ1-6 and V is TRBV2. The CDR3 totals 12 residues. Germline V gives CDR1 SNHLY, CDR2 FYNNEI.

The V call is TRBV12-3 or TRBV12-4, the J call TRBJ2-7; TCRdb lists TRBD1, though no DNA is available to test this call. This CDR3 has 15 residues. The CDR3 reads CASSLFTGGINEQYF.

V usage is TRBV7-8 and J usage is TRBJ2-1. CDR3 length: 14 amino acids. Germline V gene lookup returns CDR1 SGHVS and CDR2 FQNEAQ. The CDR3 loop is CASSIDRSYNEQFF.